One sample yielded the 29 T cell receptor beta chains listed below, sequenced in a study of shared clonotypes between healthy human individuals. Sequencing was performed with immunoSEQ multiplex PCR; in TCRdb, only in-frame clones are kept and a portion is missing. The table has about 110,000 clones, more than 65% seen once. Input material: memory CD8+ T cells sorted from blood. The subset was: CD45RO+ cells pooled with CCR7-negative TemRA cells. These receptors all stem from a woman in her thirties in good health.

The chain recombines TRBV28 with TRBJ1-4, with TRBD1 matching 9 bases. The CDR3 is 15 residues long. Per the germline V gene, CDR1 is MDHEN and CDR2 is SYDVKM. The J segment lost 6 bases and the V segment lost 5 bases, leaving 7 bases of the junction unmatched. The DNA of the CDR3 is TGTGCCAGCAGTCCGTACAGGGGGCGCGATGAAAAACTGTTTTTT. Protein sequence: CASSPYRGRDEKLFF.

This clone was seen only a few times. This chain joins TRBV27 and TRBJ2-1; D not resolved. Trimming shortened V by 5 bases and J by 7 bases, and 12 bases separated the two germline ends. Germline V gives CDR1 MNHEY, CDR2 SMNVEV (reference sequence). This CDR3 spans 13 amino acids. CDR3 coding DNA: TGTGCCAGCAGTCTAAATTTTGGGAATGAGCAGTTCTTC. It is translated as CASSLNFGNEQFF.

V and J are TRBV2 and TRBJ2-3; D gene uncertain. The V and J ends lost 7 bases and 0 bases respectively, with 8 bases between them. This CDR3 has 13 residues. Germline CDR1 and CDR2: SNHLY and FYNNEI. The CDR3 is CASKPPSTDTQYF. The CDR3 DNA is TGTGCCAGCAAACCCCCTAGCACAGATACGCAGTATTTT.

The chain joins TRBV6-5 to TRBJ1-5; D remains ambiguous. Germline CDR1 reads MNHEY; CDR2 reads SVGAGI. The CDR3 sequence is 15 residues long. Trimming removed 6 bases at V and 2 bases at J, with 14 bases between. The CDR3 is CASRRGVEGNQPQHF. In nucleotides, the CDR3 is TGTGCCAGCAGACGGGGAGTGGAGGGCAATCAGCCCCAGCATTTT.

The chain recombines TRBV6-5 with TRBJ1-5; D is unresolved. Trimming left V 0 bases short and J 7 bases short, with 7 bases between. The CDR3 has 13 residues. CDR1 is MNHEY and CDR2 is SVGAGI in the germline V gene. This CDR3 is CASSYSVGQPQHF. DNA for the CDR3: TGTGCCAGCAGTTACTCCGTGGGACAGCCCCAGCATTTT.

This chain uses TRBV5-6 with TRBJ2-3; TRBD2 agrees at 10 bases. This CDR3 is 16 amino acids long. The V gene end was trimmed by 4 bases and the J gene end by 0 bases; junction bases not matched to a gene: 5. Germline assignment: CDR1 SGHDT and CDR2 YYEEEE. In DNA form, the CDR3 reads TGTGCCAGCAGCCCAGGACTAGCGGCTAGCACAGATACGCAGTATTTT. It is translated as CASSPGLAASTDTQYF.

This rearrangement joins TRBV7-9 to TRBJ2-5; 8 bases agree with TRBD1. The J call may not be correct, given that the DNA end is closer to TRBJ2-7. This CDR3 spans 16 amino acids. In germline, CDR1 is SEHNR, CDR2 FQNEAQ (reference sequence). Written as DNA, the CDR3 is TGTGCCAGCAGCGTTCTTGGGACAGGTTTCCGCCACGAGCAGTACTTC. Encoded protein: CASSVLGTGFRHEQYF.

The chain employs TRBV28 and TRBJ2-7; a possible D gene is TRBD2 (6 bases). Germline assignment: CDR1 MDHEN and CDR2 SYDVKM. V was clipped by 3 bases and J by 4 bases, with 10 bases between them. The CDR3 sequence is 13 residues long. CDR3 sequence reads: CASSLSGVYEQYF. CDR3 nucleotides: TGTGCCAGCAGTTTGTCGGGAGTATACGAGCAGTACTTC.

This chain links TRBV4-1 with TRBJ2-7; D uncertain. CDR3 length equals 17 residues. V was trimmed by 0 bases and J by 4 bases, leaving 19 bases between them. From germline, CDR1 is MGHRA and CDR2 YSYEKL. CDR3 nucleotide sequence: TGCGCCAGCAGCCAAGAGGCCAATCCCAGGCTCTGGTACGAGCAGTACTTC. Translating it yields CASSQEANPRLWYEQYF.

There are many counts of this clone. This chain uses TRBV5-5 with TRBJ2-3, with 9 bases identical to TRBD2. Germline V gene sequence: CDR1 SGHKS, CDR2 YYEKEE (reference sequence). The CDR3 extends over 15 amino acids. The ends lost 4 bases at V and 6 bases at J; junction bases unmatched: 9. The chain's CDR3 is CASSPQREARDTQYF. DNA for the CDR3: TGTGCCAGCAGCCCGCAGCGGGAGGCACGGGATACGCAGTATTTT.

The genes are TRBV28 and TRBJ2-3, with TRBD2 identical over 14 bases. Germline assignment: CDR1 MDHEN and CDR2 SYDVKM. This CDR3 has 16 amino acids. With 6 bases clipped from V and 4 bases from J, the junction kept 6 bases outside the gene matches. As DNA, the CDR3 is TGTGCCAGCAGCCCGGGACTAGCGGGAGACGCAGATACGCAGTATTTT. It yields the protein CASSPGLAGDADTQYF. The full variable domain, completed using reference TRBV28 and TRBJ2-3, is DVKVTQSSRYLVKRTGEKVFLECVQDMDHENMFWYRQDPGLGLRLIYFSYDVKMKEKGDIPEGYSVSREKKERFSLILESASTNQTSMYLCASSPGLAGDADTQYFGPGTRLTVL.

The rearrangement links TRBV27 to TRBJ1-5, with TRBD1 matching 11 bases. Unmatched junction bases numbered 5, after V lost 5 bases and J lost 5 bases. Germline V lookup: CDR1 MNHEY, CDR2 SMNVEV (reference sequence). CDR3 length: 15 amino acids. In DNA form, the CDR3 reads TGTGCCAGCAGTCTTGGACAGGGGGCCTATCAGCCCCAGCATTTT. As protein: CASSLGQGAYQPQHF.

The V and J genes are TRBV7-9 and TRBJ2-5; TRBD2 aligns across 13 bases. V lost 1 base to trimming and J lost 5 bases; unmatched junction nucleotides: 10. The CDR3 loop spans 18 amino acids. Germline V lookup: CDR1 SEHNR, CDR2 FQNEAQ (reference sequence). The CDR3 region has the DNA TGTGCCAGCAGCTTAGGCGTGGGACTAGCGGGATTTACCGAGACCCAGTACTTC. It translates to CASSLGVGLAGFTETQYF.

CDR3 coding DNA: TGTGCCTGGGCCGGGACAGGGAACTTCTACGAGCAGTACTTC. Translation: CAWAGTGNFYEQYF. The V call is TRBV30, the J call TRBJ2-7, with 9 positions matching TRBD1. CDR3 length equals 14 residues. Germline lookup yields CDR1 GTSNPN and CDR2 SVGIG (reference sequence). V shed 5 bases, J shed 3 bases, and the junction held 8 bases outside the gene matches.

With regard to this clone: At the DNA level, this CDR3 is encoded by other sequences in the same sample as well. The V gene is TRBV6-6, the J gene TRBJ2-1, with D uncertain. V lost 0 bases and J 7 bases, leaving 4 bases between the germline ends. The V gene's germline CDR1 is MNHNY and CDR2 SVGAGI (reference sequence). The CDR3 length is 12 residues. CDR3 sequence (DNA): TGTGCCAGCAGTTACTCTGGGAATGAGCAGTTCTTC. Residues: CASSYSGNEQFF.

The chain uses TRBV5-1 and TRBJ2-3, with 7 bases matching TRBD2. The germline V gene has CDR1 SGHRS and CDR2 YFSETQ. This CDR3 comprises 16 residues. The J segment lost 1 base and the V segment lost 4 bases, leaving 9 bases of the junction unmatched. CDR3 protein: CASSPRMAGGTDTQYF. The CDR3 DNA is TGCGCCAGCAGCCCCCGGATGGCGGGAGGCACAGATACGCAGTATTTT.

The genes are TRBV19 and TRBJ2-6; the D is unclear. Trimming stripped 5 bases from V and 5 bases from J, with 22 bases between. The V gene's germline CDR1 is LNHDA and CDR2 SQIVND (reference sequence). The CDR3 is 18 residues long. In DNA form, the CDR3 reads TGTGCCAGTAGTGTAGCAAGCAAATCACAAAGTCGGGCCAACGTCCTGACTTTC. Encoded protein: CASSVASKSQSRANVLTF.

The genes are TRBV28 and TRBJ1-4; 8 bases match TRBD1. This CDR3 contains 16 residues. Per the germline V gene, CDR1 is MDHEN and CDR2 is SYDVKM. The V segment lost 7 bases and the J segment 2 bases; nucleotides outside the gene matches: 9. The CDR3 nucleotides read TGTGCCAGCATCGCGGGCAGGGGGCAGACTAATGAAAAACTGTTTTTT. It encodes CASIAGRGQTNEKLFF.

The chain combines TRBV18 with TRBJ1-1, with 7 bases that match TRBD1. V shed 4 bases, J shed 7 bases, and the junction held 3 bases outside the gene matches. CDR3 size: 12 residues. From germline, CDR1 is KGHSH and CDR2 LQKENI. The CDR3 bases are TGTGCCAGCTCACTCGACAGGGTTGAAGCTTTCTTT. Translated: CASSLDRVEAFF. Full variable domain (remainder filled in from reference TRBV18 and TRBJ1-1): NAGVMQNPRHLVRRRGQEARLRCSPMKGHSHVYWYRQLPEEGLKFMVYLQKENIIDESGMPKERFSAEFPKEGPSILRIQQVVRGDSAAYFCASSLDRVEAFFGQGTRLTVV.

Only one count was recorded for this clone. A far larger clone is one nucleotide away, so this likely arose from a read error. This sample also contains other DNA sequences that code for the same CDR3. V and J are TRBV7-9 and TRBJ2-7; D call uncertain. Germline-derived CDR1 and CDR2 are SEHNR and FQNEAQ (reference sequence). This CDR3 has 15 residues. Trimming left V 5 bases short and J 4 bases short, with 18 bases between. CDR3 bases: TGTGCCAGCAGCGATAGGGTGGGCGGAGCATACGAGCAGTACTTC. Translated, it gives CASSDRVGGAYEQYF.

The rearrangement links TRBV27 to TRBJ1-2, with a weak D call TRBD1 (6 bases). The CDR3 has 13 amino acids. CDR1 is MNHEY, CDR2 SMNVEV, per germline (reference sequence). The V gene lost 5 bases and the J gene lost 5 bases, with 12 bases spanning the gap. CDR3 bases: TGTGCCAGCAGTATACAGGGAGGGTATGGCTACACCTTC. Translating gives CASSIQGGYGYTF.

This clone turned up a few times. Within the sample, other DNA sequences also encode this same CDR3. The chain combines TRBV27 with TRBJ1-1; D unclear. The germline V gene encodes CDR1 MNHEY and CDR2 SMNVEV (reference sequence). The CDR3 has 13 residues. Trimming shortened V by 3 bases and J by 5 bases, and 10 bases separated the two germline ends. The CDR3 DNA reads as TGTGCCAGCAGTTTGGGAGGCGGAACTGAAGCTTTCTTT. This codes for CASSLGGGTEAFF.

The chain carries TRBV28 and TRBJ2-7; possible D gene TRBD1, 5 bases. Looked up from germline, CDR1 is MDHEN and CDR2 is SYDVKM. The V end lost 2 bases, the J end lost 8 bases, and 7 bases lay between the germline ends. This CDR3 contains 11 residues. CDR3 amino acids: CASSLTGQQYF. The CDR3 bases are TGTGCCAGCAGTTTAACAGGACAGCAGTACTTC. The full variable domain, its missing parts supplied by reference TRBV28 and TRBJ2-7, is DVKVTQSSRYLVKRTGEKVFLECVQDMDHENMFWYRQDPGLGLRLIYFSYDVKMKEKGDIPEGYSVSREKKERFSLILESASTNQTSMYLCASSLTGQQYFGPGTRLTVT.

This clone is a singleton in its sample. The gene calls are TRBV5-8 and TRBJ2-7; 8 positions match TRBD1. Germline V gives CDR1 SGHTS, CDR2 YDEGEE. The CDR3 is made up of 15 amino acids. Trimming at V came to 5 bases and at J to 0 bases, leaving 7 bases not matched to a gene. CDR3 amino acids: CASSFRTGNSYEQYF. In nucleotides, the CDR3 is TGTGCCAGCAGTTTCAGGACAGGGAACTCCTACGAGCAGTACTTC.

This clone was recorded a few times. The genes are TRBV7-2 and TRBJ2-7; D not resolved. Between the trimmed V and J ends, which lost 5 bases and 1 base, there was a span of 15 bases. CDR1 is SGHTA, CDR2 FQGNSA, per germline. The CDR3 contains 15 residues. The CDR3 region has the DNA TGTGCCAGCAGCATACTACCCTGGGGATCCTACGAGCAGTACTTC. Amino acids: CASSILPWGSYEQYF.

This clone was seen once. The CDR3 DNA reads TGTGCCAGCAGCCGAGGGACTAGCGGGTCCTACGAGCAGTACTTC. It encodes CASSRGTSGSYEQYF. This chain uses TRBV4-2 with TRBJ2-7, with 12 bases matching TRBD2. Trimming at V came to 4 bases and at J to 1 base, leaving 2 bases not matched to a gene. The CDR3 has 15 amino acids. The V gene's germline CDR1 is LGHNA and CDR2 YNFKEQ.

The rearrangement uses TRBV6-4 and TRBJ1-1; D gene uncertain. The CDR3 is 13 residues long. The ends were cut back, 0 bases at V and 7 bases at J, with 9 bases in the middle. In germline, CDR1 is MRHNA, CDR2 SNTAGT. CDR3 residues: CASSDSGTGEAFF. DNA of the CDR3: TGTGCCAGCAGTGACTCTGGAACGGGTGAAGCTTTCTTT.

This chain joins TRBV4-1 and TRBJ1-1, with D perhaps TRBD1 (5 bases). Trimming shortened V by 0 bases and J by 3 bases, and 20 bases separated the two germline ends. The germline gives CDR1 MGHRA, CDR2 YSYEKL. The CDR3 runs 18 residues. CDR3 residues: CASSQDPLYRDEDTEAFF. The DNA for the CDR3 is TGCGCCAGCAGCCAAGATCCCCTGTACCGGGACGAGGACACTGAAGCTTTCTTT.

This clone was recorded many times. The J gene is TRBJ1-3, the V gene TRBV6-5; no reliable D call. V shed 3 bases and J shed 4 bases, with 13 bases lying between them. This CDR3 is built from 15 residues. Looked up from germline, CDR1 is MNHEY and CDR2 is SVGAGI. CDR3 loop: CASSYSQVEGNTIYF. The CDR3 DNA reads TGTGCCAGCAGTTATAGCCAGGTAGAAGGAAACACCATATATTTT.